This section outlines one T cell receptor (beta chain) sequence together with its context. What it recognizes is unknown. The CDR3 covers 13 residues. V was trimmed by 5 bases and J by 0 bases, leaving 7 bases between them. Germline values: CDR1 MGHRA, CDR2 YSYEKL. The record originates from a study of cytomegalovirus exposure and HLA in healthy donors. Findings and caveats of the study: The investigators catalogued about 170 TCR beta chains as cytomegalovirus-associated.

Measured with immunoSEQ multiplex PCR; TCRdb has only the in-frame clones, and not every one. Here the sample spans some 310,000 clones, 88% being singletons. The rearrangement uses TRBV4-1 and TRBJ2-5; a weak D match, TRBD2 (5 bases). This clonotype was sampled from a man younger than 40 in good health and CMV-seronegative. The sample taken for sequencing was PBMCs. CDR3 sequence: CASSSGYQETQYF. The CDR3 nucleotides read TGCGCCAGCAGCAGCGGATACCAAGAGACCCAGTACTTC.